The 19 T cell receptor beta chains listed next were all sequenced from one sample in a study of human CD8 memory T cell subsets. By UMI-labeled 5' RACE, the TCR beta libraries were made. TCRdb reprocessed the 5' RACE reads with MiXCR, giving one entry per CDR3 protein. The table has around 8,200 distinct CDR3 sequences, about 3.9% seen once; the top ten hold about 40%. The sample was CD8+ T cells from PBMCs. These receptor sequences come from a human donor in good health.

In this sample, this clonotype turned up many times. V is TRBV2 and J is TRBJ2-7, with D unclear. V gave up 3 bases and J gave up 3 bases, with 3 bases separating them. Germline CDR1 and CDR2: SNHLY and FYNNEI. CDR3 size: 11 residues. The chain's CDR3 is CASSDDYEQYF. CDR3 DNA: TGTGCCAGCAGTGATGACTACGAGCAGTACTTC.

This clonotype showed up just a few times. The chain is built from TRBV4-1 and TRBJ2-7, with 10 bases matching TRBD2. Germline V gives CDR1 MGHRA, CDR2 YSYEKL. The J segment lost 6 bases and the V segment lost 2 bases, leaving 7 bases of the junction unmatched. The CDR3 contains 15 residues. CDR3 sequence: CASSQKRGGLGEQYF. CDR3 DNA sequence: TGCGCCAGCAGCCAAAAGCGGGGGGGCCTGGGCGAGCAGTACTTC.

The table lists this clonotype with a count of one. One base away lies a much larger clone, so this may be a sequencing read error. The chain is built from TRBV12-5 and TRBJ2-5, with a weak D call TRBD1 (7 bases). Germline V gene data show CDR1 as LGHNT and CDR2 as FRNRAP. The CDR3 is 15 amino acids. The chain's CDR3 is CASGHAGTVQETQHF. In DNA, the CDR3 is TGTGCTAGTGGCCATGCGGGGACAGTCCAAGAGACCCAGCACTTC.

This clonotype was found a few times. The chain couples TRBV9 to TRBJ2-3, with TRBD2 as a possible D gene (5 bases). The CDR3 contains 14 residues. V lost 2 bases to trimming and J lost 5 bases, with 12 bases between them. Germline CDR1 is SGDLS and CDR2 is YYNGEE. The CDR3 DNA is TGTGCCAGCAGCGTTACAAGTGGAGGAGATACGCAGTATTTT. Its protein product is CASSVTSGGDTQYF.

This clonotype counts as large (0.1 to 1%). The V and J genes are TRBV9 and TRBJ2-3; no definite D call. CDR3 length equals 15 residues. Trimming left V 0 bases short and J 2 bases short, with 10 bases between. Germline V gives CDR1 SGDLS, CDR2 YYNGEE. Written as DNA, the CDR3 is TGTGCCAGCAGCGTAGGAGGTAGCCCCACAGATACGCAGTATTTT. Its translation is CASSVGGSPTDTQYF. Together with reference TRBV9 and TRBJ2-3, the CDR3 gives the full variable domain: DSGVTQTPKHLITATGQRVTLRCSPRSGDLSVYWYQQSLDQGLQFLIQYYNGEERAKGNILERFSAQQFPDLHSELNLSSLELGDSALYFCASSVGGSPTDTQYFGPGTRLTVL.

In the case of this clonotype: This may be a read error, as it is one base from a much larger clone. J is TRBJ1-5 and V is TRBV10-3, with TRBD1 matching over 7 bases. Trimming removed 0 bases from V and 4 bases from J; junction bases left unmatched: 9. The germline V gene has CDR1 ENHRY and CDR2 SYGVKD. The CDR3 runs to 17 residues. DNA of the CDR3: TGTGCCATCAGTGAGTCGGATTGGGCAGGGGGAAATCAGCCCCAGCATTTT. This sequence encodes CAISESDWAGGNQPQHF.

This clonotype was counted ten times or more. The J gene is TRBJ2-7, the V gene TRBV20-1; D perhaps matches TRBD2 (6 bases). Per germline, CDR1 DFQATT and CDR2 SNEGSKA (reference sequence). The CDR3 has 14 amino acids. The V end lost 6 bases, the J end lost 6 bases, and 21 bases lay between the germline ends. The CDR3 nucleotides read TGCAGTGCGCGATCGGGACTTATGGGGCTCGAGCAGTACTTC. Protein product: CSARSGLMGLEQYF.

In this sample, this clonotype is medium-sized. The J gene is TRBJ2-7, the V gene TRBV12-5, with TRBD1 matching over 10 bases. The CDR3 is 13 residues long. CDR1 is LGHNT and CDR2 is FRNRAP in the germline V gene. The CDR3 region has the DNA TGTGCCCGACAGGGGGCGAAGGCGTACGAGCAGTACTTC. This gives the protein CARQGAKAYEQYF.

The V and J genes are TRBV10-3 and TRBJ2-5; D uncertain. Germline CDR1 and CDR2: ENHRY and SYGVKD. Trimming cost V 0 bases and J 5 bases, with 13 bases left between them. The CDR3 extends over 15 amino acids. CDR3 in DNA: TGTGCCATCAGTGAGTCAGGTAACCCGGAGGAGACCCAGTACTTC. Protein product: CAISESGNPEETQYF.

This clonotype was recorded many times. This sequence joins TRBV19 and TRBJ1-2; D unresolved. Germline V lookup: CDR1 LNHDA, CDR2 SQIVND (reference sequence). Deletions cut 10 bases from V and 7 bases from J, with 13 bases between. This CDR3 has 11 amino acids. CDR3 protein: CATPPGVGYTF. DNA for the CDR3: TGTGCCACCCCCCCTGGGGTTGGCTACACCTTC.

In its sample, this clonotype was seen many times. The chain recombines TRBV3-1 with TRBJ2-1; 10 nucleotides match TRBD1. The CDR3 contains 14 residues. V lost 3 bases to trimming and J lost 7 bases; unmatched junction nucleotides: 3. Germline-derived CDR1 and CDR2 are LGHDT and YNNKEL (reference sequence). CDR3 nucleotide sequence: TGTGCCAGCAGCCATCCGGGACAGGGGAATGAGCAGTTCTTC. Its protein product is CASSHPGQGNEQFF.

At least ten counts were recorded for this clonotype. J is TRBJ2-1 and V is TRBV28; 10 nucleotides align to TRBD2. J gave up 5 bases and V 5 bases, and 6 bases lay outside the gene matches. The CDR3 is 15 residues long. From germline, CDR1 is MDHEN and CDR2 SYDVKM. The DNA for the CDR3 is TGTGCCAGCAGTCTCGGACTAGCGGCACACAATGAGCAGTTCTTC. It encodes CASSLGLAAHNEQFF.

At least ten counts were recorded for this clonotype. The chain uses TRBV5-1 and TRBJ2-2, with unresolved D. The CDR3 is made up of 15 amino acids. The germline gives CDR1 SGHRS, CDR2 YFSETQ. V was cut by 2 bases and J by 7 bases, with 15 bases left in between. The CDR3 here is CASSFSRLLGGELFF. CDR3 DNA sequence: TGCGCCAGCAGCTTCTCACGGCTACTGGGCGGGGAGCTGTTTTTT.

This clonotype was counted many times. The chain couples TRBV7-9 to TRBJ2-7, with 8 nucleotides matching TRBD1. Per the germline V gene, CDR1 is SEHNR and CDR2 is FQNEAQ (reference sequence). V lost 5 bases and J lost 0; bases outside the gene matches: 12. CDR3 length: 17 amino acids. The CDR3 reads CASSGPPGDRSSYEQYF. For the CDR3, the DNA is TGTGCCAGCAGCGGGCCCCCGGGGGACAGGAGCTCCTACGAGCAGTACTTC.

At least ten counts were recorded for this clonotype. The rearrangement links TRBV20-1 to TRBJ2-7; unclear D gene. Germline loops: CDR1 DFQATT, CDR2 SNEGSKA (reference sequence). This CDR3 contains 14 residues. Trimming removed 1 base at V and 3 bases at J, with 13 bases between. CDR3 nucleotide sequence: TGCAGTGCTAGAGGGCAGGAAAATGGCTACGAGCAGTACTTC. Translation gives CSARGQENGYEQYF.

The chain recombines TRBV6-5 with TRBJ2-2; 11 bases match TRBD2. There are 18 residues in the CDR3. Germline CDR1 MNHEY, CDR2 SVGAGI. V trimming: 0 bases; J trimming: 1 base; junction bases outside the gene matches: 4. CDR3 DNA sequence: TGTGCCAGCAGTTACTCACTAGCGGGGGCCCTGAACACCGGGGAGCTGTTTTTT. Its protein is CASSYSLAGALNTGELFF.

This clonotype has only a few counts. It may be a read error: a sequence one base away is much more abundant. This chain links TRBV6-5 with TRBJ2-2; 10 nucleotides line up with TRBD2. Germline CDR1 reads MNHEY; CDR2 reads SVGAGI. CDR3 length: 16 residues. This CDR3 is CASSYGLAVNTRELFF. CDR3 bases: TGTGCCAGCAGTTACGGACTAGCGGTTAACACCCGGGAGCTGTTTTTT.

This clonotype was detected only a few times. The CDR3 DNA is TGTGCCAGCAGTTTAACGGGTGGAACCAGCTACGAGCAGTACTTC. Amino acids: CASSLTGGTSYEQYF. This rearrangement joins TRBV27 to TRBJ2-7; D is uncertain. The CDR3 consists of 15 residues. Germline CDR1 MNHEY, CDR2 SMNVEV (reference sequence). Between the trimmed V and J ends, which lost 2 bases and 3 bases, there was a span of 14 bases.

V gene TRBV20-1 combines with J gene TRBJ2-5; no firm D call. Trimming removed 4 bases at V and 1 base at J, with 10 bases between. Per germline, CDR1 DFQATT and CDR2 SNEGSKA (reference sequence). The CDR3 consists of 13 residues. CDR3 bases: TGCAGTGCTACATACAGCGTCCAAGAGACCCAGTACTTC. Its translation is CSATYSVQETQYF.